This T cell receptor beta chain was identified during a study of cytotoxic CD8 clonotypes in ibrutinib-treated CLL. This clone was detected a few times. A far larger clone lies a single base away; this is likely a read error. Sequencing was designed to attain a depth spanning 1 in 200,000 to 1 in 1 million T cells. Assay: immunoSEQ multiplex PCR; the TCRdb copy retains only in-frame clones and omits some. Of about 270,000 clones in the sample, less than 85% are singletons; the top ten hold about 5.8%. Germline V gene lookup returns CDR1 SGHVS and CDR2 FQNEAQ. This CDR3 spans 16 amino acids. V lost 5 bases, J lost 0 bases, and 17 bases lay in between.

Here the sequenced sample was PBMCs, taken at disease progression, from a patient treated with ibrutinib. The sequence came from a human donor with chronic lymphocytic leukemia. The chain couples TRBV7-8 to TRBJ2-7, with D possibly called TRBD1 or TRBD2 (6 bases each). CDR3 residues: CASSVGAGFSSYEQYF. The CDR3 nucleotides are TGTGCCAGCAGCGTGGGGGCGGGGTTTAGCTCCTACGAGCAGTACTTC.